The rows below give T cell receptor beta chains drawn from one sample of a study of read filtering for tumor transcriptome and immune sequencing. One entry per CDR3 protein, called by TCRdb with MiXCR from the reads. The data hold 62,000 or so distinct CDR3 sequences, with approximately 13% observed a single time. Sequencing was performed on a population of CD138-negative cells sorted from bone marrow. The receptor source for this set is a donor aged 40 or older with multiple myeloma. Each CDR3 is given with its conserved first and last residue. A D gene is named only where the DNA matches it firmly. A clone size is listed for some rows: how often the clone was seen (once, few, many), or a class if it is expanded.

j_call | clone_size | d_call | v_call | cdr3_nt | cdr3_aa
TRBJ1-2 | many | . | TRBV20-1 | TGCAGTGCTCCCCCCCGAGTGGGTACTAACTATGGCTACACCTTC | CSAPPRVGTNYGYTF
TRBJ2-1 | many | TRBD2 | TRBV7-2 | TGTGCCAGCAGCTTAGAAAGGCTAGCGGGAGTTGAGCAGTTCTTC | CASSLERLAGVEQFF
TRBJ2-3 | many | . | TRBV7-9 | TGTGCCAGCAGCTTAATTAGCACAGATACGCAGTATTTT | CASSLISTDTQYF
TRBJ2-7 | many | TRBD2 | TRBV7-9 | TGTGCCAGCACCGCTACGGGGGACTACAACGAGCAGTACTTC | CASTATGDYNEQYF
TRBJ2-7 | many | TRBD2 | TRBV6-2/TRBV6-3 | TGTGCCAGCAGTTCCTTACCGGGACTAGCGGCCAGGAGCTCCTACGAGCAGTACTTC | CASSSLPGLAARSSYEQYF
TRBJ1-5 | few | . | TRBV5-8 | TGTGCCAGCAGCCGCCAAGGGACCGAAGGAACCCAGCATTTT | CASSRQGTEGTQHF
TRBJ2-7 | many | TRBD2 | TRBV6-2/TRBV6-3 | TGTGCCAGCAGTTACTCGGTCGTGTCTAGCGGGAGTGTCACCTACGAGCAGTACTTC | CASSYSVVSSGSVTYEQYF
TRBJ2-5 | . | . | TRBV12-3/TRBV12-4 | TGTGCCAGCAGTTTAGGCAGGGAGACCCAGTACTTC | CASSLGRETQYF
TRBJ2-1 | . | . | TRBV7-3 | TGTGCCAGCAGCTTCGAGTCTAGACGAGGTGAGCAGTTCTTC | CASSFESRRGEQFF
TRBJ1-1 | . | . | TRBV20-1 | TGCAGTGCTAGAGATAATAACCGCGGAATGAACACTGAAGCTTTCTTT | CSARDNNRGMNTEAFF
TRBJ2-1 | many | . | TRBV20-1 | TGCAGTGCTAGTCGCCGACAGAACCTCTACAATGAGCAGTTCTTC | CSASRRQNLYNEQFF
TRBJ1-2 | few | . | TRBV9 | TGTGCCAGCAGTCCGACCGGGACGGATTTCTACACCTTC | CASSPTGTDFYTF
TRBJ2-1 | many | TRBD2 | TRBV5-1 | TGCGCCAGCAGCGTGGGACTAGCGGGAGAACATGAGCAGTTCTTC | CASSVGLAGEHEQFF
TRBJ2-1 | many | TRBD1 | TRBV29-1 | TGCAGCGTTGAAGGCGGGACAGGGTACAATGAGCAGTTCTTC | CSVEGGTGYNEQFF
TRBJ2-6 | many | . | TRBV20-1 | TGCAGTGCTAAAAGCTCTGGGGCCAACGTCCTGACTTTC | CSAKSSGANVLTF
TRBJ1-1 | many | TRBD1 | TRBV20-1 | TGCAGTGCTAGAGTCGGGGTAGTAGGGGGCGCCACTGAAGCTTTCTTT | CSARVGVVGGATEAFF
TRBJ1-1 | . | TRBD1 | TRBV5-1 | TGCGCCAGCAGCTTGGAGGGGACAGGAGGCAAGGGGATTGAAGCTTTCTTT | CASSLEGTGGKGIEAFF
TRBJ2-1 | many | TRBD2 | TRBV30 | TGTGCCGCACCAAGCTTAGCGGGAGGGCTCCATGAGCAGTTCTTC | CAAPSLAGGLHEQFF
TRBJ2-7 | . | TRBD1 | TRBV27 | TGTGCCAGCAGTCAATGGAGGGAAAGGACAGGGATGGGCTACGAGCAGTACTTC | CASSQWRERTGMGYEQYF
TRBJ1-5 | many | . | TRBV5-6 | TGTGCCAGCAGCTTGGTAAATCAGCCCCAGCATTTT | CASSLVNQPQHF
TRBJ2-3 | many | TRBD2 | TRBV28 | TGTGCCAGCAGTATTTGGGGACTAGCGGGAGGCAACACAGATACGCAGTATTTT | CASSIWGLAGGNTDTQYF
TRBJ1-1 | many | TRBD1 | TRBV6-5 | TGTGCCAGCACCCACAGGGGGGGGAACACTGAAGCTTTCTTT | CASTHRGGNTEAFF
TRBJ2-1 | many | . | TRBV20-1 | TGCAGTGCTAAGGTTCGATTGGCGTCGAGCTCCTACAATGAGCAGTTCTTC | CSAKVRLASSSYNEQFF
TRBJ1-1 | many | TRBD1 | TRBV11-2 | TGTGCCAGCAGCCTGAGGGACAGGACGGGAACTGAAGCTTTCTTT | CASSLRDRTGTEAFF
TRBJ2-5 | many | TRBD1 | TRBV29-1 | TGCAGCGTTAGAGACAGGGGTCGAGAGACCCAGTACTTC | CSVRDRGRETQYF
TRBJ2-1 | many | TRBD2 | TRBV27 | TGTGCCAGCAGAACAAGATTAGCGGGATACTACAATGAGCAGTTCTTC | CASRTRLAGYYNEQFF
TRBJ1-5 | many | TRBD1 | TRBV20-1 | TGCAGTGCTGTCCCGGGACAGGGGGAGCCCCAGCATTTT | CSAVPGQGEPQHF
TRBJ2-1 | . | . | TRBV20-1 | TGCAGTGCTAAGTCCTACGGCAGCTCCTACAATGAGCAGTTCTTC | CSAKSYGSSYNEQFF
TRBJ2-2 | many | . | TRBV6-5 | TGTGCCAGCGCACTACGAGGGGCCGGGGAGCTGTTTTTT | CASALRGAGELFF
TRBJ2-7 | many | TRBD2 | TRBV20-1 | TGCAGTGCCAACCGAGCGGGCGGGAGCGTAGATGAGCAGTACTTC | CSANRAGGSVDEQYF
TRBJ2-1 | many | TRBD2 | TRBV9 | TGTGCCAGCAGCCTCGAGAAGACTAGCTACATTGGTGGTGAGTTCTTC | CASSLEKTSYIGGEFF
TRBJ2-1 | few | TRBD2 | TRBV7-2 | TGTGCCAGCAGCATGACTAGCAGGAGGGCAGCTTGGTACAATGAGCAGTTCTTC | CASSMTSRRAAWYNEQFF
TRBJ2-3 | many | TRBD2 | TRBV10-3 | TGTGCCACCTCGAGCGGGAGGAACGATAATGCGCAGTATTTT | CATSSGRNDNAQYF
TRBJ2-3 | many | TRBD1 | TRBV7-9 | TGTGCCAGCAGCATACAGGGGGATACGCAGTATTTT | CASSIQGDTQYF
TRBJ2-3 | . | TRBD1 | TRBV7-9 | TGTGCCAGCAGCTCTACAAATCAGGGGGCAGATACGCAGTATTTT | CASSSTNQGADTQYF
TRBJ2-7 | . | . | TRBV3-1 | TGTGCCAGCAGCCTCATCGGGACGGAGCAGTACTTC | CASSLIGTEQYF
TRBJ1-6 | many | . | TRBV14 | TGTGCCAGCAGCCAAGAGAGGAGACAGACCTATAATTCACCCCTCCACTTT | CASSQERRQTYNSPLHF